This entry concerns a single T cell receptor (beta chain). In this sample, this clonotype turned up many times. This clone's antigen is unknown. Base-call qualities are not available, and no considerably larger clone is one nucleotide away. This sample was taken from a study of T cells in Graves' hyperthyroidism and ophthalmopathy (dated by TCRdb to the late 2010s). Regarding the research as a whole: Peripheral blood was sampled at the time of initial diagnosis, prior to any treatment. The study also compared thyroid tissue and blood T-cell repertoires from a handful of Graves' hyperthyroidism patients. Following sampling, methimazole starting at 30 mg daily was given to hyperthyroidism patients, and high-dose intravenous methylprednisolone was given to ophthalmopathy patients. The approximately 90 discovery patients were divided at random into training and test sets in a 7:3 ratio. According to the paper, TCR Vbeta CDR3 sequencing was carried out on 135 peripheral blood samples, which came from under 50 ophthalmopathy, under 85 hyperthyroidism and around 17 progressor patients. TCR V-J signatures able to tell the groups apart were searched for in a discovery cohort of 90 to 100 patients, of whom roughly 42 had Graves' ophthalmopathy and around 56 had stable Graves' hyperthyroidism. Whether ophthalmopathy could be predicted prospectively was tested in an independent validation cohort made up of 18 to 20 hyperthyroidism patients plus 17 patients who later progressed to ophthalmopathy.

The junction carries 17 bases between V and J, which are trimmed by 1 base and 1 base respectively. Looking up the germline V gene yields CDR1 SGHAT and CDR2 FQNNGV. From the cysteine up to the phenylalanine, the CDR3 has a length of 18 residues. Solely the CDR3 DNA is kept, with 54 bases framed from the first base. Graves' hyperthyroidism was defined as stable when no progression to ophthalmopathy occurred over 18 months of follow-up. Hyperthyroidism patients were aged 18 to 65 years and newly diagnosed, with disease duration of less than 2 months. Any patient with an uncontrolled infection, another autoimmune disease, pregnancy or lactation was excluded. Diagnoses relied on clinical symptoms, serum thyroxine and TRAb, thyroid ultrasound and orbital computed tomography. PBMCs were isolated from about 9 ml of fresh peripheral blood by Ficoll-Paque density gradient centrifugation. Total RNA was extracted using Trizol reagent, and RNA quality was assessed on an Agilent 2100 Bioanalyzer.

Study-wide findings and limitations: In validation, the model predicted progression to ophthalmopathy with over 60% sensitivity and approximately 74% specificity, a median of 6.5 months before onset. Most expanded thyroid clonotypes (frequency above 0.001) were also detected in blood, suggesting blood repertoires may reflect thyroid immune responses. No statistical method was used to set the sample size in advance, and investigators knew the group allocation. Ophthalmopathy was separated from stable hyperthyroidism by a 13 V-J signature model, with 85% to 90% sensitivity and about 81% specificity obtained in cross-validation and 80%/75% obtained in testing.

Amplification of TCR beta CDR3 regions was carried out from RNA transcripts. For the first round of RT-PCR on the TCR CDR3, the HTBI primer set was used together with the Qiagen OneStep RT-PCR kit. A second multiplex PCR round built the libraries, followed by size selection and purification. Libraries were sequenced paired-end with 100 bp reads on an Illumina HiSeq2000. The paper's data handling went like this. SOAPnuke was used to process the raw data, removing reads that contained adapters or uncalled bases, had a mean Phred below 15, or lacked an exact match to the constant primer or identifier. High-quality paired reads were merged with COPE v1.2.5, and unique nucleotide sequences were defined as clonotypes. Clonotypes were aligned to IMGT TRBV, TRBD and TRBJ reference segments using MiTCR v1.1. Analysis was restricted to V-J combinations with a frequency above 0.0001, which covered roughly 99% of repertoires. A TCS score was defined as the ratio of F50 (clonal expansion) to E x V (chaos), with BLOSUM62-based TCRdist applied between CDR3 peptides within each V-J. Welch's t-statistics and random forest reduced 500 to 550 V-J features to around 14, which were used in a naive Bayes classifier (R e1071). The raw public data were reprocessed by TCRdb itself: fastp quality trimming at Q25, MiXCR clonotype calling, in-frame beta chains only. Rows with a matching CDR3 protein are joined into one entry that keeps the most common DNA and genes. TCRdb, not the original authors, processed these V and J calls. A total of a few hundred thousand distinct CDR3 sequences appear in this sample, about 15% of them only once. In total, the top ten clones hold about 30% of the sample.

This clonotype was obtained from a woman aged 25 to 39 with Graves' hyperthyroidism. Sequenced sample: blood. Recombination joined TRBV11-2 with TRBJ2-1, with the D call perhaps TRBD1 or TRBD2, each one matching 5 bases. The sequenced DNA: TGTGCCAGCAGCTTAGTAGGCGAGGGACGCAATTCCTACAATGAGCAGTTCTTC. Its translation reads: CASSLVGEGRNSYNEQFF.